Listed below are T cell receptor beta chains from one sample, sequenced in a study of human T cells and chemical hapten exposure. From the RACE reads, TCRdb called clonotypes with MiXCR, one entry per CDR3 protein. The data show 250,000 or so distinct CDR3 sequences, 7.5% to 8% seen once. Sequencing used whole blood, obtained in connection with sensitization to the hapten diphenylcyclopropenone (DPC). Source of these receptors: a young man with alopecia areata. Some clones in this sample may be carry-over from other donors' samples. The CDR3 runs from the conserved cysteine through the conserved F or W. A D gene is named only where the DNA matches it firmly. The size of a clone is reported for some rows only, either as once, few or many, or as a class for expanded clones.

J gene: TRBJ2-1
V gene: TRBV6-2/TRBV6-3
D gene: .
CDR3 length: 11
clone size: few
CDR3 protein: CASRVANEQFF
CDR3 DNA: TGTGCCAGCAGAGTGGCCAATGAGCAGTTCTTC

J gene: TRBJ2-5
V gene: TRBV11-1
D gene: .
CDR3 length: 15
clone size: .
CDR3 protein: CASSPPRTGQETQYF
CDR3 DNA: TGTGCCAGCAGCCCCCCACGAACGGGGCAAGAGACCCAGTACTTC

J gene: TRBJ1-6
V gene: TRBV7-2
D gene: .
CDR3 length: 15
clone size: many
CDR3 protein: CASSYSGQGFAPLHF
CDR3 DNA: TGTGCCAGCAGCTATTCCGGGCAGGGGTTCGCACCCCTCCACTTT

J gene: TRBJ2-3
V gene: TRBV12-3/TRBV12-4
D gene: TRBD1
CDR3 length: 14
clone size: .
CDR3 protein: CASKGTGGADTQYF
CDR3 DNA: TGTGCCAGCAAGGGGACAGGGGGCGCAGATACGCAGTATTTT

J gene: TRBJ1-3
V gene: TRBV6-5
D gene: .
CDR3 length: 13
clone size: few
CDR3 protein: CASSYTLLGTIYF
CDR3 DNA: TGTGCCAGCAGTTACACCCTCCTTGGCACCATATATTTT

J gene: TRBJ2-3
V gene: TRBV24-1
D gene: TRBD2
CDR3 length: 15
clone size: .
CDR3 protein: CATSDRGGLSDTQYF
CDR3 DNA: TGTGCCACCAGTGACCGGGGGGGCCTCTCAGATACGCAGTATTTT

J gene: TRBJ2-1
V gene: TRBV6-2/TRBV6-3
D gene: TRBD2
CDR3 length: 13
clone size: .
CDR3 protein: CASSPTSWNEQFF
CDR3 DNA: TGTGCCAGCAGTCCGACTAGCTGGAATGAGCAGTTCTTC

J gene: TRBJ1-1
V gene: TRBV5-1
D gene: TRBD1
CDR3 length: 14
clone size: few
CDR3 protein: CASSYTGVNTEAFF
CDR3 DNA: TGCGCCAGCAGCTACACAGGGGTGAACACTGAAGCTTTCTTT

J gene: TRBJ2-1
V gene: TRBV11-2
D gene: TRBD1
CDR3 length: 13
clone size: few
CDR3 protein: CASWTTGDNEQFF
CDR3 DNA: TGTGCCAGTTGGACGACAGGGGACAATGAGCAGTTCTTC

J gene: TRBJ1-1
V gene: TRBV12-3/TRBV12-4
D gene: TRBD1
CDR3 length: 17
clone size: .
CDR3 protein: CASSLEDRGILNTEAFF
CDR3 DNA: TGTGCCAGCAGTTTGGAGGACAGGGGGATTTTGAACACTGAAGCTTTCTTT

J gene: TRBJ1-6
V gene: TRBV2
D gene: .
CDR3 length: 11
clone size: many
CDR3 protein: CASSRDSPLHF
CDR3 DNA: TGTGCCAGCAGCAGAGATTCACCCCTCCACTTT

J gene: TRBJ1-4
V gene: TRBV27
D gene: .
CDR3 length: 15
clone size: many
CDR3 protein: CASSFRGIGNEKLFF
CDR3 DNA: TGTGCCAGCAGTTTTAGGGGGATCGGTAATGAAAAACTGTTTTTT

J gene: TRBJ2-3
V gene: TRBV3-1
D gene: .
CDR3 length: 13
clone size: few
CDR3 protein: CASSQVTGRSQYF
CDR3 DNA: TGTGCCAGCAGCCAAGTTACAGGGAGGTCGCAGTATTTT

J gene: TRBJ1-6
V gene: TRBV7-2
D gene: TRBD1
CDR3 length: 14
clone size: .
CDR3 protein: CASSVDRVSSPLHF
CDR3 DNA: TGTGCCAGCAGCGTAGACAGGGTCTCCTCACCCCTCCACTTT

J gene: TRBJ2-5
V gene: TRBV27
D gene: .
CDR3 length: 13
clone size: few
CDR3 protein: CASSRGRRETQYF
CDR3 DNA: TGTGCCAGCAGTCGGGGGCGCCGGGAGACCCAGTACTTC

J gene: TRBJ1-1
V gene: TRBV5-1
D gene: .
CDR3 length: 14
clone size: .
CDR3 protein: CASSLAGSNTEAFF
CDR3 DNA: TGCGCCAGCAGCTTGGCCGGGAGTAACACTGAAGCTTTCTTT

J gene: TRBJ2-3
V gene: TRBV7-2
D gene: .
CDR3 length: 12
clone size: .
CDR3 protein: CASTISTDTQYF
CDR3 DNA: TGTGCCAGCACCATTAGCACAGATACGCAGTATTTT

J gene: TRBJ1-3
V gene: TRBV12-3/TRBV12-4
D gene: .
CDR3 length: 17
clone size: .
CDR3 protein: CASSPAGHQLSGNTIYF
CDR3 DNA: TGTGCCAGCAGTCCCGCGGGACACCAACTCTCTGGAAACACCATATATTTT

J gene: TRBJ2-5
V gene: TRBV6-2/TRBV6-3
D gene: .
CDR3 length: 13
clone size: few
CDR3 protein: CASSSGYQETQYF
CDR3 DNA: TGTGCCAGCAGTAGCGGGTACCAAGAGACCCAGTACTTC

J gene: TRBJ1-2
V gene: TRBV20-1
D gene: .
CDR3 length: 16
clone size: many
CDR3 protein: CSARDSWGIPPQGYTF
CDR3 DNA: TGCAGTGCTAGAGATAGTTGGGGGATCCCCCCCCAAGGCTACACCTTC

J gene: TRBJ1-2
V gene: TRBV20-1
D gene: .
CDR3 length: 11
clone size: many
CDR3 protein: CSARAALGYTF
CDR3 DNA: TGCAGTGCTAGGGCAGCGCTTGGCTACACCTTC

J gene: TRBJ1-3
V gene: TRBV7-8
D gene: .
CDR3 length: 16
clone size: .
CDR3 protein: CASSLARDLTGNTIYF
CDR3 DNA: TGTGCCAGCAGCTTAGCTAGGGACCTAACTGGAAACACCATATATTTT

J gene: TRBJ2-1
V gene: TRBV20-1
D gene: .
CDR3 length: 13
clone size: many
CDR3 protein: CSARELGGYEQFF
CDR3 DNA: TGCAGTGCTAGAGAGTTGGGGGGCTATGAGCAGTTCTTC

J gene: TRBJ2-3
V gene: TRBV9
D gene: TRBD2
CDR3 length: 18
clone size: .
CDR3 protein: CASSVGGGGDLRTDTQYF
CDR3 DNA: TGTGCCAGCAGCGTAGGAGGCGGGGGGGATCTCCGCACAGATACGCAGTATTTT

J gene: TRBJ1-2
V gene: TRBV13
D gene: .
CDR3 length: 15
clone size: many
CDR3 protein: CASSLEVGTAYGYTF
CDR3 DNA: TGTGCCAGCAGCTTAGAGGTTGGGACGGCCTATGGCTACACCTTC

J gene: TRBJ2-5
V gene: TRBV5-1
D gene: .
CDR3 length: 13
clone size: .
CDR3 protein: CASSLPLQWTQYF
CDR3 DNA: TGCGCCAGCAGCCTACCCCTGCAGTGGACCCAGTACTTC

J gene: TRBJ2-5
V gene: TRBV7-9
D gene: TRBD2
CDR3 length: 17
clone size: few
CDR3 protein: CASSPKPGAGRGETQYF
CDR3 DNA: TGTGCCAGCAGCCCTAAACCCGGCGCAGGGAGGGGAGAGACCCAGTACTTC

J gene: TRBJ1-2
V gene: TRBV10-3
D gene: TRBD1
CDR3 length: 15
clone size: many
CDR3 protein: CAISEGTGVNYGYTF
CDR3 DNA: TGTGCCATCAGTGAGGGGACAGGGGTGAACTATGGCTACACCTTC

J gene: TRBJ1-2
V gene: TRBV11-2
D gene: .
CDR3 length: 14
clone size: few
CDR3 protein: CASSSALGTYGYTF
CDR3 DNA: TGTGCCAGCAGCTCCGCTTTAGGGACTTATGGCTACACCTTC

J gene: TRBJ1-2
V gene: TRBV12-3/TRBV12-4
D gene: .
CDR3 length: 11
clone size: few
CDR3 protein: CASSLMGGYTF
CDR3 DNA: TGTGCCAGCAGTTTAATGGGTGGCTACACCTTC

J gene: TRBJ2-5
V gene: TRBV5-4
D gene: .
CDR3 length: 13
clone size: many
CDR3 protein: CASSLASVETQYF
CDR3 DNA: TGTGCCAGCAGCTTGGCGTCTGTGGAGACCCAGTACTTC

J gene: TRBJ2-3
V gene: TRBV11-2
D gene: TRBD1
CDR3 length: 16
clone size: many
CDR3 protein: CASSLGGTGFTDTQYF
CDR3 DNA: TGTGCCAGCAGCTTAGGCGGGACAGGGTTCACAGATACGCAGTATTTT

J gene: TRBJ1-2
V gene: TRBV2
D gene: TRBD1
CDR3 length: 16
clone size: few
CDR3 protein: CASSERGTGILDGYTF
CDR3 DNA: TGTGCCAGCAGTGAAAGAGGGACAGGGATTCTTGATGGCTACACCTTC

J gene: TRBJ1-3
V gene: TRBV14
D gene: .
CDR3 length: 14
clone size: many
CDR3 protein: CASSGGVSGNTIYF
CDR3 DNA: TGTGCCAGCAGCGGAGGGGTCTCTGGAAACACCATATATTTT

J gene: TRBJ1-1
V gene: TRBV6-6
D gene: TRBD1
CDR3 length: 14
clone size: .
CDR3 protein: CASRLRDRIDEAFF
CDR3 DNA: TGTGCCAGCAGACTCCGGGACAGGATCGACGAAGCTTTCTTT

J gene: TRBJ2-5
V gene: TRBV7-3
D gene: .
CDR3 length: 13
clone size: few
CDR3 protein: CASSSLGGETQYF
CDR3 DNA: TGTGCCAGCAGCTCCCTGGGGGGAGAGACCCAGTACTTC

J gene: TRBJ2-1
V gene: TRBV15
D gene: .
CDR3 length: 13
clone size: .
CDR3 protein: CATQADSYNEQFF
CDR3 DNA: TGTGCCACACAAGCGGACTCCTACAATGAGCAGTTCTTC

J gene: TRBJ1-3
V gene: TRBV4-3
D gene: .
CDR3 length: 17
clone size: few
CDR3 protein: CASSQVRESSSGNTIYF
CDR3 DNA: TGCGCCAGCAGCCAAGTCCGAGAGAGTAGCTCTGGAAACACCATATATTTT

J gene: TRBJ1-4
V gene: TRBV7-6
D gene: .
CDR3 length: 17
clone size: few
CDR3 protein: CASSLPRRGEINEKLFF
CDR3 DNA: TGTGCCAGCAGCTTACCCCGTCGGGGGGAGATTAATGAAAAACTGTTTTTT

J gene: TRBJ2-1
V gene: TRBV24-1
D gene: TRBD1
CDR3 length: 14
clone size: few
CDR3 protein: CATSDSDRANEQFF
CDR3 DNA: TGTGCCACCAGTGACTCAGACAGGGCCAATGAGCAGTTCTTC